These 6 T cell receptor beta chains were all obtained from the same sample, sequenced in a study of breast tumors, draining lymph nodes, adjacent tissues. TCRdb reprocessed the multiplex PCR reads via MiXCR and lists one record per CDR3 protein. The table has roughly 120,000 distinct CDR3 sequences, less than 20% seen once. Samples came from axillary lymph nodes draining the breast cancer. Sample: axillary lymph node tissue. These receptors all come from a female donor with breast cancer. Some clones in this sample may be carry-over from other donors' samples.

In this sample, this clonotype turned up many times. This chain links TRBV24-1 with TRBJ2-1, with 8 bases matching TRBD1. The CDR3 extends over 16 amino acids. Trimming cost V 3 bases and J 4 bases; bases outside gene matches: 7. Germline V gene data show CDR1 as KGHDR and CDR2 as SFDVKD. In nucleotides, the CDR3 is TGTGCCACCAGTGATCCGTCGGGACAGGAGTACAATGAGCAGTTCTTC. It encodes CATSDPSGQEYNEQFF.

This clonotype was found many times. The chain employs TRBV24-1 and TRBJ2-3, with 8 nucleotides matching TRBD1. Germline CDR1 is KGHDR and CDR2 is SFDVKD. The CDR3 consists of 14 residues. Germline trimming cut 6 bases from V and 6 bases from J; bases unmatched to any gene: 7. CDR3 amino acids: CATSLGQGLDTQYF. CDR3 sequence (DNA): TGTGCCACCAGTCTCGGACAGGGACTTGATACGCAGTATTTT.

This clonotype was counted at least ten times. CDR3: CASSYSGTSYGYTF. In DNA, the CDR3 is TGTGCCAGCAGTTACTCGGGCACCTCCTATGGCTACACCTTC. The chain couples TRBV6-5 to TRBJ1-2; D remains ambiguous. This CDR3 comprises 14 residues. Trimming stripped 0 bases from V and 4 bases from J, with 9 bases between. Germline assignment: CDR1 MNHEY and CDR2 SVGAGI.

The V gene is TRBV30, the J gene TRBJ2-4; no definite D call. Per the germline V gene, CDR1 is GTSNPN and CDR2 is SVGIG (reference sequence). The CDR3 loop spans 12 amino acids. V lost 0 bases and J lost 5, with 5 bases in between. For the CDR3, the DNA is TGTGCCTGGAGTGTCTCTCAAAACATTCAGTACTTC. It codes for CAWSVSQNIQYF. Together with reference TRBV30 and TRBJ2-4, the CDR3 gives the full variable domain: SQTIHQWPATLVQPVGSPLSLECTVEGTSNPNLYWYRQAAGRGLQLLFYSVGIGQISSEVPQNLSASRPQDRQFILSSKKLLLSDSGFYLCAWSVSQNIQYFGAGTRLSVL.

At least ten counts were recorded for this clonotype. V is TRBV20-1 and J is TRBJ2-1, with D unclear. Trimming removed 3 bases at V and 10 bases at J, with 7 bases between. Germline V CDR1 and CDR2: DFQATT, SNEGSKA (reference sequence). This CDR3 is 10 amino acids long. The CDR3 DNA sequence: TGCAGTGCTAGGTCGGAGGAGCAGTTCTTC. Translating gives CSARSEEQFF.

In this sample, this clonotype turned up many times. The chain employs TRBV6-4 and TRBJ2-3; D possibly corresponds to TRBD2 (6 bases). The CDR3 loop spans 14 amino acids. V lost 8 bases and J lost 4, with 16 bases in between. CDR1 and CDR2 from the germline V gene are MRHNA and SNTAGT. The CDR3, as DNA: TGTGCCAGCTCCCCGGGGGAAGCGGCAGATACGCAGTATTTT. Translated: CASSPGEAADTQYF.